One sample yielded the 21 T cell receptor beta chains listed below, sequenced in a study of T cell responses to AZD1222 COVID-19 vaccine. Method: immunoSEQ multiplex PCR; TCRdb's copy keeps in-frame clones and lacks some. The sample includes approximately 130,000 clones, approximately 85% seen only once; the top ten take approximately 8.8%. The input for sequencing was peripheral blood, taken on day 0 of AZD1222 vaccination. All receptors derive from an adult in good health.

This clone came up once. CDR3 loop: CASSLNRGSIQYF. CDR3 DNA: TGTGCCAGCAGCTTGAACAGGGGGAGCATTCAGTACTTC. J is TRBJ2-4 and V is TRBV5-4, with 8 bases matching TRBD1. This CDR3 spans 13 amino acids. V lost 1 base to trimming and J lost 9 bases; unmatched junction nucleotides: 3. Germline values: CDR1 SGHNT, CDR2 YYREEE (reference sequence).

The rearrangement uses TRBV19 and TRBJ1-1; 7 bases line up with TRBD1. Germline V lookup: CDR1 LNHDA, CDR2 SQIVND (reference sequence). J lost 6 bases, V lost 0 bases, and 4 bases had no gene match. The CDR3 has 14 amino acids. The CDR3 region has the DNA TGTGCCAGTAGTATAGAACAGGGGAGGGCTGAAGCTTTCTTT. Amino acids: CASSIEQGRAEAFF.

This chain connects TRBV14 to TRBJ2-7; 11 bases agree with TRBD1. V lost 4 bases, J lost 6 bases, and 2 bases stayed unmatched. CDR1 is SGHDN and CDR2 is FVKESK in the germline V gene. This CDR3 has 13 residues. Here the CDR3 DNA reads TGTGCCAGCAGCCTTGGGACAGGGGGCGAGCAGTACTTC. Amino acids: CASSLGTGGEQYF. Filled out from reference TRBV14 and TRBJ2-7, the complete variable domain reads EAGVTQFPSHSVIEKGQTVTLRCDPISGHDNLYWYRRVMGKEIKFLLHFVKESKQDESGMPNNRFLAERTGGTYSTLKVQPAELEDSGVYFCASSLGTGGEQYFGPGTRLTVT.

The chain combines TRBV19 with TRBJ1-2, with 8 positions matching TRBD1. The germline gives CDR1 LNHDA, CDR2 SQIVND (reference sequence). The CDR3 spans 14 residues. After removal of 5 bases from V and 4 bases from J, the junction contained 6 bases not matched to a gene. This CDR3 reads CASSLTTGGYGYTF. CDR3 sequence (DNA): TGTGCCAGTAGTCTTACAACAGGGGGCTATGGCTACACCTTC.

This clone was counted once. The genes are TRBV7-2 and TRBJ2-1; 7 bases agree with TRBD2. Trimming removed 2 bases from V and 6 bases from J; junction bases left unmatched: 16. The CDR3 totals 18 residues. CDR1 and CDR2 (germline): SGHTA, FQGNSA. The CDR3 is CASSLYNSVPGGPNEQFF. Written as DNA, the CDR3 is TGTGCCAGCAGCTTATACAATAGCGTTCCGGGAGGCCCCAATGAGCAGTTCTTC.

The CDR3: CASSRLADAQETQYF. CDR3 DNA sequence: TGTGCCAGCAGTCGCCTAGCGGACGCTCAAGAGACCCAGTACTTC. The V gene is TRBV14, the J gene TRBJ2-5, with 7 bases that match TRBD2. Losses at the gene ends were 6 bases for V and 2 bases for J; bases not matched to a gene: 9. The germline CDR1 and CDR2 sequences are SGHDN and FVKESK. The CDR3 sequence is 15 residues long.

V gene TRBV6-5 combines with J gene TRBJ1-5; 8 bases fit TRBD1. The V gene's germline CDR1 is MNHEY and CDR2 SVGAGI. The V gene end was trimmed by 8 bases and the J gene end by 3 bases; junction bases not matched to a gene: 9. CDR3 length: 15 residues. CDR3 nucleotide sequence: TGTGCCAGCTACGGCAGGGGGCGTTCCAATCAGCCCCAGCATTTT. Translating gives CASYGRGRSNQPQHF.

This clone was counted a single time. This chain connects TRBV30 to TRBJ1-1, with TRBD1 matching over 7 bases. The CDR3 totals 12 residues. Germline V CDR1 and CDR2: GTSNPN, SVGIG (reference sequence). V lost 6 bases to trimming and J lost 0 bases; unmatched junction nucleotides: 1. The CDR3 region is CACQGVNTEAFF. The CDR3 DNA reads TGTGCCTGCCAGGGGGTGAACACTGAAGCTTTCTTT.

The chain recombines TRBV7-8 with TRBJ2-7; D call uncertain. Trimming cost V 5 bases and J 6 bases, with 17 bases left between them. The CDR3 extends over 14 amino acids. Germline V CDR1 and CDR2: SGHVS, FQNEAQ. CDR3 protein: CASSPGRLLLEQYF. As DNA, the CDR3 is TGTGCCAGCAGCCCCGGCCGACTGCTTCTCGAGCAGTACTTC.

This chain uses TRBV6-6 with TRBJ2-3, with a possible D match to TRBD2 (6 bases). The V gene lost 3 bases and the J gene lost 4 bases, with 8 bases spanning the gap. The CDR3 runs to 13 residues. The germline CDR1 and CDR2 sequences are MNHNY and SVGAGI (reference sequence). The CDR3 loop is CASSYAGPDTQYF. DNA for the CDR3: TGTGCCAGCAGTTATGCGGGACCAGATACGCAGTATTTT.

This rearrangement joins TRBV28 to TRBJ2-2; D may be TRBD1 or TRBD2 (6 bases each). This CDR3 spans 14 amino acids. Between the trimmed V and J ends, which lost 4 bases and 4 bases, there was a span of 10 bases. In germline, CDR1 is MDHEN, CDR2 SYDVKM. The CDR3, as DNA: TGTGCCAGCAGTTACGGGGGCGCCACCGGGGAGCTGTTTTTT. Protein product: CASSYGGATGELFF.

The chain carries TRBV28 and TRBJ2-7; the match to TRBD1 covers 9 bases. V dropped 6 bases and J dropped 5; count of bases not matched to a gene: 11. CDR1 and CDR2 (germline): MDHEN, SYDVKM. This CDR3 region has 15 residues. The CDR3 coding sequence is TGTGCCAGCAGGACAGGGGGGATTCTTGGGCACGAGCAGTACTTC. Translated, it gives CASRTGGILGHEQYF.

This sequence joins TRBV10-3 and TRBJ1-2; perhaps TRBD1 as D (6 bases). Germline CDR1 is ENHRY and CDR2 is SYGVKD. The ends were cut back, 11 bases at V and 6 bases at J, with 25 bases in the middle. This CDR3 contains 15 residues. The CDR3 sequence: CAVRKTGTGANGYTF. The CDR3 region has the DNA TGTGCCGTTAGAAAAACGGGGACGGGGGCTAATGGCTACACCTTC.

The CDR3 is CASSLGGGADEQYF. CDR3 nucleotides: TGTGCCAGCTCCCTCGGAGGGGGGGCCGACGAGCAGTACTTC. The genes are TRBV18 and TRBJ2-7; tentative D call: TRBD2 (7 bases). The CDR3 contains 14 residues. Germline loops: CDR1 KGHSH, CDR2 LQKENI. The V and J ends lost 6 bases and 5 bases respectively, with 17 bases between them.

The rearrangement links TRBV19 to TRBJ2-1; 8 bases agree with TRBD2. V lost 3 bases and J lost 3; bases outside the gene matches: 1. There are 14 residues in the CDR3. Per the germline V gene, CDR1 is LNHDA and CDR2 is SQIVND (reference sequence). CDR3 bases: TGTGCCAGTAGTATTACTAGCGGCTACAATGAGCAGTTCTTC. Amino acids: CASSITSGYNEQFF.

This rearrangement joins TRBV19 to TRBJ2-7; perhaps TRBD1 as D (5 bases). Trimming stripped 4 bases from V and 4 bases from J, with 20 bases between. Germline V gene lookup returns CDR1 LNHDA and CDR2 SQIVND (reference sequence). CDR3 size: 16 residues. The CDR3 region has the DNA TGTGCCAGTAGTACGTGGGGCTACACGGCGACGTACGAGCAGTACTTC. Residues: CASSTWGYTATYEQYF.

This clone appeared a few times. The chain joins TRBV5-4 to TRBJ2-7, with no clear D. With 0 bases removed from V and 1 base from J, the gap between germline ends came to 8 bases. This CDR3 has 14 amino acids. In germline, CDR1 is SGHNT, CDR2 YYREEE (reference sequence). The CDR3 bases are TGTGCCAGCAGCTTGGGTCCCAGTTCCTACGAGCAGTACTTC. Translating gives CASSLGPSSYEQYF.

The chain couples TRBV12-3 or TRBV12-4 to TRBJ1-2; the D is unclear. This CDR3 contains 11 residues. Trimming left V 6 bases short and J 7 bases short, with 9 bases between. The CDR3 region is CASSHGFGYTF. The CDR3, as DNA: TGTGCCAGCAGCCACGGGTTTGGCTACACCTTC.

The rearrangement links TRBV30 to TRBJ1-3, with D possibly being TRBD1 (5 bases). This CDR3 comprises 16 residues. With 8 bases removed from V and 2 bases from J, the gap between germline ends came to 22 bases. The germline CDR1 and CDR2 sequences are GTSNPN and SVGIG (reference sequence). The CDR3 bases are TGTGCCCCGACAGACAAAGATCATTTGACTGGAAACACCATATATTTT. Amino acid sequence: CAPTDKDHLTGNTIYF.

This clone appeared a few times. This rearrangement joins TRBV5-5 to TRBJ1-2; 8 bases agree with TRBD1. The CDR3 extends over 15 amino acids. V was clipped by 2 bases and J by 4 bases; unmatched bases: 7. Germline V lookup: CDR1 SGHKS, CDR2 YYEKEE (reference sequence). The CDR3: CASSLPGGSLYGYTF. The CDR3 DNA reads TGTGCCAGCAGCTTACCAGGGGGCTCCCTCTATGGCTACACCTTC.

The chain employs TRBV6-6 and TRBJ1-1, with D perhaps matching TRBD1 (5 bases). The V and J ends lost 0 bases and 0 bases respectively, with 8 bases between them. This CDR3 has 15 residues. CDR1 is MNHNY and CDR2 is SVGAGI in the germline V gene (reference sequence). The CDR3 protein is CASSYSAGMNTEAFF. CDR3 nucleotides: TGTGCCAGCAGTTACTCGGCAGGGATGAACACTGAAGCTTTCTTT.